This T cell receptor beta chain was retrieved from a study of blood T cell repertoires in COVID-19. Across the whole study: Samples of COVID-19 (acute and convalescent) were obtained from the United States, Italy and Spain. Nucleic acid was either cDNA or gDNA, and it came from T cells, B-cell-depleted T cells, or PBMCs.

A Seattle source enrolled patients during active infection and followed them longitudinally. The assay was immunoSEQ multiplex PCR, and TCRdb's table has in-frame clones only and misses some. Of hundreds of thousands of clones listed, about nine tenths are singletons. The V gene's germline CDR1 is KGHSH and CDR2 LQKENI. Trimming removed 0 bases from V and 9 bases from J; junction bases left unmatched: 20. The CDR3 sequence is 20 residues long. The V and J genes are TRBV18 and TRBJ2-1, with 10 bases that match TRBD2. This TCR was recovered from a woman aged 30 to 39 with COVID-19, enrolled during active disease. Sequencing was carried out using peripheral blood. In DNA form, the CDR3 reads TGTGCCAGCTCACCACCGAGGCTAGCGGGAGTATCGGGGCCTTCGGGTGAGCAGTTCTTC. As protein: CASSPPRLAGVSGPSGEQFF.